This TCR beta chain appears in the sequencing data of a study of cytomegalovirus exposure and HLA in healthy donors (dated by TCRdb to 2015 to 2018). A note on the overall study: According to a later analysis, one platform produced both the roughly 130 validation repertoires and the 666 repertoires of the first cohort. The study aimed to test whether cataloging public T cell receptors could reveal signatures of past pathogen exposure. In addition to the first cohort of 650 to 800 subjects, a separate validation cohort of 130 or so different subjects was used. To predict cytomegalovirus infection status, the study brought together high-throughput TCR immunosequencing, statistical association of individual TCRs with disease status, and machine learning.

Receptor libraries were prepared by the immunoSEQ multiplex PCR assay. In the authors' own workflow: A statistical classification framework was built to diagnose cytomegalovirus status from the catalog of TCR beta chain sequences. TCRdb carries this immuneACCESS record with in-frame sequences only. Its versions omit some clonotypes, under half of them owing to an unresolved V gene in the studies checked, with the rest unexplained. D and trimming come from the DNA, and the V and J calls and clone size come from that table. In this sample the table shows 140,000 to 150,000 clones, about 95% of which occur a single time. Over 1.5% of the sample is in the top ten clones. Notes on this clone: Its antigen is still unknown. No per-base quality is available; no much larger clone lies one base away.

What the work shows at the level of the full study, not this receptor alone: Most TCR sequences were observed very rarely across donors, whereas some public TCRs were present in many individuals. According to the authors, the approach could potentially be generalized to other disease states and immunological phenotypes. In vitro tests confirmed that a few of the cytomegalovirus-associated TCR beta chains recognize cytomegalovirus antigens. In a later analysis, TCRs clustered in the first cohort were found to also tend to co-occur in the 100 to 150 validation repertoires, with 94% of cluster scores above 0. Cytomegalovirus status was reported to be diagnosed by the classifier with high specificity and sensitivity in both the original and validation cohorts. All 110 or so repertoires were used to score co-occurrence in the validation cohort in a later analysis, because that analysis had no HLA typing for the cohort. The study gave a list of about 160 TCR beta chains associated with cytomegalovirus.

The donors belonged to the validation cohort of about 110 subjects, which was separate from the roughly 700-subject first cohort. From the germline V gene (reference sequence), CDR1 is LNHDA and CDR2 is SQIVND. The CDR3 numbers 13 residues from cysteine through phenylalanine. Solely the CDR3 DNA is kept, with 39 bases framed from the first base. Trimming leaves V shorter by 7 bases and J shorter by 5 bases, with the junction holding 5 bases beyond the gene matches. Material: PBMCs. This chain is built from TRBV19 and TRBJ1-2; 9 bases in between match TRBD1. This clonotype was sampled from a young man in good health and CMV-seropositive. The encoded CDR3 is CASTDRGHYGYTF. In nucleotides, the sequence is TGTGCCAGTACGGACAGGGGCCATTATGGCTACACCTTC.